This TCR beta chain was captured by sequencing in a study of blood T cell repertoires in COVID-19. As for the study in general: The samples span acute and convalescent COVID-19 from the United States, Italy and Spain.

Sequencing was performed with immunoSEQ multiplex PCR; in TCRdb, only in-frame clones are kept and a portion is missing. The sample holds about 230,000 clones, under 90% seen once. Participants spanned ages roughly 18 to 95 years and resided in 20 to 30 US areas. Clinical history as reported by participants underpinned cohort assignment. The CDR3 spans 14 residues. Germline V gene lookup returns CDR1 MNHNS and CDR2 SASEGT. After removal of 7 bases from V and 4 bases from J, the junction contained 6 bases not matched to a gene. The source of this sequence is a woman in her 30s with acute COVID-19. The sequencing input was PBMCs or T cells enriched from blood (not recorded which). The genes are TRBV6-1 and TRBJ1-4; 7 bases agree with TRBD1. In DNA, the CDR3 is TGTGCCAGCAATAGACAGGGCTTTAATGAAAAACTGTTTTTT. Protein: CASNRQGFNEKLFF.